Sequencing of this TCR beta chain was carried out in a study of spatial heterogeneity in lung cancer. To note about this clonotype: What it recognizes is unknown.

TCRdb re-derived calls from the 5' RACE reads in MiXCR, one entry per CDR3 protein. The top ten clones hold 15% to 20% of a sample with 13,000 to 15,000 distinct CDR3 sequences, 4.7% of them seen once. Time point described: sample taken at primary tumor resection. Overall study findings and caveats: Higher tumor mutation counts went along with higher counts of expanded intratumoral alpha and beta TCRs.

The CDR3 is made up of 10 amino acids. V dropped 6 bases and J dropped 3 bases, with 3 bases sitting between them. Germline loops: CDR1 MNHNS, CDR2 SASEGT. The source material was lung tumor tissue, sampled at surgery. The V call is TRBV6-1, the J call TRBJ2-7, with unresolved D. The origin of this receptor is a female donor with early-stage non-small cell lung cancer. This CDR3 is CASSLYEQYF. The CDR3 DNA follows: TGTGCCAGCAGCCTCTACGAGCAGTACTTC.